This TCR beta chain was sequenced in a study of cytomegalovirus exposure and HLA in healthy donors. On the study more broadly: Both the 95 to 150 validation repertoires and the approximately 640 first-cohort repertoires used the same platform, as reported by a later analysis. General study findings and limits: Subsequent analysis found a tendency for first-cohort TCR clusters to co-occur within the 120 or so validation repertoires. The study designated about 180 TCR beta chains cytomegalovirus-associated. Specificity for CMV antigens was confirmed in vitro for a few of the CMV-associated chains.

For this clone: What it recognizes is unknown.

Looked up from germline, CDR1 is LNHDA and CDR2 is SQIVND (reference sequence). The CDR3 sequence is 21 residues long. Trimming removed 3 bases from V and 0 bases from J; junction bases left unmatched: 15. The table came from immunoSEQ multiplex PCR; TCRdb's copy has only in-frame clones and leaves some out. The sample has about 71,000 clones; about 94% are singletons. The chain carries TRBV19 and TRBJ1-6, with TRBD1 identical over 9 bases. The receptor comes from a young woman in good health and CMV-seronegative. What was sequenced was PBMCs. The CDR3 here is CASSIVGGWTGESSYNSPLHF. CDR3 DNA: TGTGCCAGTAGTATCGTGGGTGGTTGGACAGGGGAGAGCTCCTATAATTCACCCCTCCACTTT.